This TCR beta chain stems from a study of cytomegalovirus exposure and HLA in healthy donors. Overall study: A preliminary data release comprised around 85 million unique TCRs obtained from HLA-typed donors. Regarding the study as a whole: Investigators reported 150 to 200 TCR beta chains as tied to cytomegalovirus. Later analysis demonstrated an association between a missense DCLRE1C variant and TCR beta V- and J-gene trimming.

To note about this clone: Its antigen is not known.

The primer mix had 60 Vbeta and 13 Jbeta primers. Here immunoSEQ multiplex PCR was the method, and the copy in TCRdb shows in-frame clones only, minus some. This sample has around 27,000 clones, with approximately 62% found just once. Everyone who donated was a healthy bone marrow donor. Germline CDR1 and CDR2: LGHNA and YNFKEQ. This CDR3 has 14 amino acids. V trimming: 4 bases; J trimming: 1 base; junction bases outside the gene matches: 0. The V and J genes are TRBV4-2 and TRBJ2-3; TRBD2 matches 9 bases. The sequence derives from a male donor in good health and CMV-seropositive. The sequenced material came from PBMCs. The CDR3 region is CASSRLAGTDTQYF. The CDR3 nucleotides read TGTGCCAGCAGCCGACTAGCGGGCACAGATACGCAGTATTTT.